Listed here are 9 T cell receptor beta chains from one sample, sequenced in a study of cytomegalovirus exposure and HLA in healthy donors. With 60 Vbeta and 13 Jbeta primers, the PCR was carried out. Using immunoSEQ multiplex PCR, the repertoire was profiled, and TCRdb retains in-frame clones only, with some absent. The sample lists 100,000 to 150,000 clones; approximately 8.6% were seen once. What was sequenced was PBMCs. Every receptor here comes from a woman in her thirties or forties in good health and CMV-seropositive.

The table lists this clone with a few counts. The chain employs TRBV5-6 and TRBJ1-2; D is perhaps TRBD1 (5 bases). The CDR3 totals 15 residues. Trimming shortened V by 2 bases and J by 4 bases, and 15 bases separated the two germline ends. Germline-derived CDR1 and CDR2 are SGHDT and YYEEEE. The CDR3 sequence: CASSLVGGRTYGYTF. DNA for the CDR3: TGTGCCAGCAGCTTAGTCGGGGGTCGGACCTATGGCTACACCTTC.

This clone showed up just a few times. This chain links TRBV9 with TRBJ2-2, with 9 bases identical to TRBD2. Unmatched junction bases numbered 11, after V lost 3 bases and J lost 2 bases. The germline gives CDR1 SGDLS, CDR2 YYNGEE. CDR3 length: 18 amino acids. Here the CDR3 DNA reads TGTGCCAGCAGCGCACGCGTGCGGGGGGGCGGAAACACCGGGGAGCTGTTTTTT. Translating gives CASSARVRGGGNTGELFF. Combining the CDR3 with reference TRBV9 and TRBJ2-2 gives the whole variable domain DSGVTQTPKHLITATGQRVTLRCSPRSGDLSVYWYQQSLDQGLQFLIQYYNGEERAKGNILERFSAQQFPDLHSELNLSSLELGDSALYFCASSARVRGGGNTGELFFGEGSRLTVL.

This chain connects TRBV6-5 to TRBJ1-1; unclear D gene. Trimming took off 6 bases at V and 3 bases at J, with 11 bases between the two ends. The length of the CDR3 is 13 residues. The germline V gene has CDR1 MNHEY and CDR2 SVGAGI. The CDR3 is CASSPSGDTEAFF. CDR3 nucleotide sequence: TGTGCCAGCAGCCCGTCGGGAGACACTGAAGCTTTCTTT.

The chain recombines TRBV28 with TRBJ1-4; 10 bases are shared with TRBD1. V trimming: 8 bases; J trimming: 7 bases; junction bases outside the gene matches: 10. CDR3 length: 15 residues. Germline V gives CDR1 MDHEN, CDR2 SYDVKM. DNA for the CDR3: TGTGCCAGCCTTGGACAGGGGGATCCAACTGAAAAACTGTTTTTT. Translation gives CASLGQGDPTEKLFF. The full variable domain, with the rest looked up from reference TRBV28 and TRBJ1-4, is DVKVTQSSRYLVKRTGEKVFLECVQDMDHENMFWYRQDPGLGLRLIYFSYDVKMKEKGDIPEGYSVSREKKERFSLILESASTNQTSMYLCASLGQGDPTEKLFFGSGTQLSVL.

This clone was detected only a few times. V usage is TRBV10-2 and J usage is TRBJ1-4; the D gene is possibly TRBD1 (5 bases). Germline V gene sequence: CDR1 WSHSY, CDR2 SAAADI. The CDR3 has 13 residues. Trimming shortened V by 8 bases and J by 5 bases, and 12 bases separated the two germline ends. In DNA, the CDR3 is TGCGCCAGCGCGGGGACTCGGAATGAAAAACTGTTTTTT. Translation gives CASAGTRNEKLFF.

The chain links TRBV28 to TRBJ1-5; 8 nucleotides agree with TRBD1. Germline V gene lookup returns CDR1 MDHEN and CDR2 SYDVKM. The V gene end was trimmed by 4 bases and the J gene end by 5 bases; junction bases not matched to a gene: 4. The CDR3 sequence is 14 residues long. The CDR3 DNA reads as TGTGCCAGCAGTTCCGGGACAGGTTATCAGCCCCAGCATTTT. Protein product: CASSSGTGYQPQHF.

This clone was picked up many times. The chain recombines TRBV19 with TRBJ1-1, with D possibly matching TRBD1 (6 bases). The CDR3 runs to 16 residues. The germline CDR1 and CDR2 sequences are LNHDA and SQIVND (reference sequence). V lost 10 bases, J lost 5 bases, and 26 bases lay in between. The CDR3 loop is CAISTGQTGSGTEAFF. The DNA for the CDR3 is TGTGCCATTTCCACAGGACAGACTGGGAGCGGAACTGAAGCTTTCTTT.

This clone was seen more than once but under ten times. The V call is TRBV28, the J call TRBJ2-7; TRBD1 matches 7 bases. This CDR3 contains 14 residues. Germline assignment: CDR1 MDHEN and CDR2 SYDVKM. Trimming cost V 3 bases and J 4 bases; bases outside gene matches: 6. CDR3 DNA: TGTGCCAGCAGTTTCATCGACAGGGAGTACGAGCAGTACTTC. Residues: CASSFIDREYEQYF.

This clone appeared a few times. J is TRBJ1-1 and V is TRBV19; 8 nucleotides align to TRBD1. The CDR3 contains 15 residues. V dropped 1 base and J dropped 4; count of bases not matched to a gene: 5. CDR1 is LNHDA and CDR2 is SQIVND in the germline V gene (reference sequence). CDR3 region: CASSIVQGASTEAFF. In DNA, the CDR3 is TGTGCCAGTAGTATAGTTCAGGGGGCGAGCACTGAAGCTTTCTTT. Using reference TRBV19 and TRBJ1-1 for the parts outside the CDR3, the full variable domain is DGGITQSPKYLFRKEGQNVTLSCEQNLNHDAMYWYRQDPGQGLRLIYYSQIVNDFQKGDIAEGYSVSREKKESFPLTVTSAQKNPTAFYLCASSIVQGASTEAFFGQGTRLTVV.